These 10 T cell receptor beta chains share one sample of origin, sequenced in a study of shared clonotypes between healthy human individuals. TCRdb's copy holds only in-frame clones and misses some; the assay was immunoSEQ multiplex PCR. Seen here are 1.4 million or so clones, just under 99% observed once, and the top ten hold 0.36%. The source material was naive CD4+ T cells sorted from blood. As to subset: CD45RA+ positively selected. All receptors derive from a man aged 25 to 45 in good health.

This clone was recorded only once. V and J are TRBV10-2 and TRBJ2-1; D might be TRBD2 (6 bases). Germline CDR1 WSHSY, CDR2 SAAADI. V shed 0 bases and J shed 4 bases, with 7 bases lying between them. This CDR3 spans 14 amino acids. The CDR3 bases are TGCGCCAGCAGTGAGTCTGGGACTTACAATGAGCAGTTCTTC. Its protein product is CASSESGTYNEQFF.

The rearrangement joins TRBV7-8 to TRBJ2-7, with unresolved D. CDR1 is SGHVS and CDR2 is FQNEAQ in the germline V gene. The V gene lost 5 bases and the J gene lost 1 base, with 6 bases spanning the gap. There are 12 residues in the CDR3. CDR3 bases: TGTGCCAGCAGCCCCTGGTCCTACGAGCAGTACTTC. Encoded protein: CASSPWSYEQYF.

The chain uses TRBV27 and TRBJ2-5; 8 bases fit TRBD2. The V segment lost 3 bases and the J segment 9 bases; nucleotides outside the gene matches: 21. Germline V CDR1 and CDR2: MNHEY, SMNVEV (reference sequence). The CDR3 sequence is 18 residues long. CDR3 sequence: CASSFSVSQAGSGGAQYF. The CDR3 bases are TGTGCCAGCAGTTTTTCAGTTTCTCAAGCGGGATCGGGGGGGGCCCAGTACTTC.

V usage is TRBV5-4 and J usage is TRBJ2-5, with D possibly being TRBD1 (6 bases). V was shortened by 0 bases and J by 4 bases, with 13 bases between the two germline ends. The CDR3 covers 15 residues. CDR1 SGHNT and CDR2 YYREEE come from the germline V gene (reference sequence). CDR3 coding DNA: TGTGCCAGCAGCTTGGCAGGGGCTAGGGGAGAGACCCAGTACTTC. As protein: CASSLAGARGETQYF.

The chain carries TRBV29-1 and TRBJ1-5; 9 bases line up with TRBD1. V was clipped by 4 bases and J by 4 bases; unmatched bases: 8. CDR3 length: 15 amino acids. In germline, CDR1 is SQVTM, CDR2 ANQGSEA. The CDR3 is CSVAGGTGQNQPQHF. The CDR3 nucleotides read TGCAGCGTTGCCGGTGGGACAGGGCAGAATCAGCCCCAGCATTTT.

The chain couples TRBV2 to TRBJ2-7, with D perhaps TRBD1 (5 bases). The V end lost 3 bases, the J end lost 0 bases, and 12 bases lay between the germline ends. From germline, CDR1 is SNHLY and CDR2 FYNNEI. CDR3 length equals 15 residues. The CDR3 is CASSDPGMSSYEQYF. The CDR3 nucleotides read TGTGCCAGCAGTGACCCAGGGATGAGCTCCTACGAGCAGTACTTC.

With regard to this clone: This specimen includes other DNA sequences encoding the same CDR3. The V and J genes are TRBV7-8 and TRBJ2-2; D call uncertain. Trimming cost V 2 bases and J 8 bases, with 6 bases left between them. Germline V gene sequence: CDR1 SGHVS, CDR2 FQNEAQ. This CDR3 comprises 12 residues. CDR3 nucleotides: TGTGCCAGCAGCTTATACGTAGGGGAGCTGTTTTTT. Amino acids: CASSLYVGELFF.

V and J are TRBV5-1 and TRBJ2-7; 7 bases line up with TRBD2. The germline V gene encodes CDR1 SGHRS and CDR2 YFSETQ. Trimming at V came to 0 bases and at J to 1 base, leaving 7 bases not matched to a gene. The CDR3 totals 16 residues. Here the CDR3 reads CASSLALGTTSYEQYF. The CDR3 nucleotides are TGCGCCAGCAGCTTGGCCCTTGGGACTACATCCTACGAGCAGTACTTC. The variable domain in full, with the rest retrieved from reference TRBV5-1 and TRBJ2-7, is KAGVTQTPRYLIKTRGQQVTLSCSPISGHRSVSWYQQTPGQGLQFLFEYFSETQRNKGNFPGRFSGRQFSNSRSEMNVSTLELGDSALYLCASSLALGTTSYEQYFGPGTRLTVT.

As concerns this clone: This specimen includes other DNA sequences encoding the same CDR3. The gene calls are TRBV6-1 and TRBJ2-1, with a weak D call TRBD2 (5 bases). CDR1 MNHNS and CDR2 SASEGT come from the germline V gene. The CDR3 is 15 residues long. Between the trimmed V and J ends, which lost 2 bases and 0 bases, there was a span of 8 bases. CDR3 DNA sequence: TGTGCCAGCAGTGAACGGGGATCCTCCTACAATGAGCAGTTCTTC. Amino acids: CASSERGSSYNEQFF.

The gene calls are TRBV28 and TRBJ1-5; D possibly corresponds to TRBD1 (5 bases). CDR3 length equals 13 residues. Germline values: CDR1 MDHEN, CDR2 SYDVKM. Trimming pared 2 bases from V and 6 bases from J, leaving 8 bases between. CDR3 protein: CASSLTGGQPQHF. In DNA, the CDR3 is TGTGCCAGCAGTTTAACCGGGGGTCAGCCCCAGCATTTT.